The rows below give T cell receptor beta chains drawn from one sample of a study of blood T cell repertoires in COVID-19. Using immunoSEQ multiplex PCR, the repertoire was profiled, and TCRdb retains in-frame clones only, with some absent. Altogether 75,000 to 100,000 clones are present, approximately 90% being singletons, with the ten largest covering just over 15%. Material: peripheral blood. The receptors shown here come from a human donor in a cohort sampled during active COVID-19. Both conserved end residues are part of each CDR3. D genes are given only for firm matches. A row's size may be missing; if present it is once, few, many or a size class.

NA,TRBJ1-2,NA,TRBV2,CASSPEGANYGYTF,TGTGCCAGCAGCCCGGAGGGCGCTAACTATGGCTACACCTTC
NA,TRBJ1-2,NA,TRBV3-1/TRBV3-2,CASSQAPSYRSNYGYTF,TGTGCCAGCAGCCAAGCCCCCTCGTACAGAAGTAACTATGGCTACACCTTC
TRBD1,TRBJ1-2,NA,TRBV3-1/TRBV3-2,CASSQYRGSGYTF,TGTGCCAGCAGCCAATACAGGGGTTCTGGCTACACCTTC
TRBD1,TRBJ2-7,few,TRBV9,CASSPSTGTGGYEQYF,TGTGCCAGCAGCCCCTCGACCGGGACAGGGGGCTACGAGCAGTACTTC
NA,TRBJ1-6,once,TRBV19,CASSILDSGAYSPLHF,TGTGCCAGTAGTATCCTCGACAGTGGGGCCTATTCACCCCTCCACTTT
NA,TRBJ2-3,NA,TRBV5-1,CASSFGPSTDTQYF,TGCGCCAGCAGCTTCGGTCCCAGCACAGATACGCAGTATTTT
NA,TRBJ2-7,few,TRBV6-4,CASSDSNNTPYEQYF,TGTGCCAGCAGTGACTCGAACAATACCCCCTACGAGCAGTACTTC
NA,TRBJ1-1,NA,TRBV19,CASSWGQSGVTEAFF,TGTGCCAGTAGTTGGGGGCAGAGCGGGGTGACTGAAGCTTTCTTT
TRBD2,TRBJ2-7,NA,TRBV9,CASSAGTSVEYEQYF,TGTGCCAGCAGCGCCGGGACTAGCGTGGAGTACGAGCAGTACTTC
TRBD1,TRBJ1-1,NA,TRBV7-3,CASSPDRGYVEAFF,TGTGCCAGCAGCCCCGACAGGGGTTACGTTGAAGCTTTCTTT
TRBD1,TRBJ1-1,NA,TRBV19,CASKWTGGGDTEAFF,TGTGCCAGTAAATGGACAGGGGGCGGGGACACTGAAGCTTTCTTT
TRBD2,TRBJ2-3,NA,TRBV7-2,CASSPGTSGSRSTDTQYF,TGTGCCAGCAGCCCAGGGACTAGCGGGAGTCGGAGCACAGATACGCAGTATTTT
TRBD2,TRBJ2-1,once,TRBV6-5,CASRTPGLAAGEQFF,TGTGCCAGCAGAACCCCGGGACTAGCGGCAGGCGAGCAGTTCTTC
TRBD1,TRBJ1-2,NA,TRBV19,CASSIGQGYGYTF,TGTGCCAGTAGTATAGGACAGGGGTATGGCTACACCTTC
TRBD2,TRBJ2-1,once,TRBV6-2/TRBV6-3,CASSQASGGAYEQFF,TGTGCCAGCAGTCAGGCTAGCGGGGGGGCCTATGAGCAGTTCTTC
TRBD1,TRBJ1-6,few,TRBV4-1,CASSLQGEQNSPLHF,TGCGCCAGCAGCCTGCAGGGGGAGCAAAATTCACCCCTCCACTTT
TRBD2,TRBJ2-3,NA,TRBV25-1,CASSERTSGDTQYF,TGTGCCAGCAGTGAGCGGACTAGCGGAGATACGCAGTATTTT
TRBD2,TRBJ2-3,NA,TRBV29-1,CSVGLSSGSGDTQYF,TGCAGCGTGGGACTATCGAGCGGGAGTGGAGATACGCAGTATTTT
TRBD2,TRBJ2-1,NA,TRBV13,CASSFGGRGDEQFF,TGTGCCAGCAGCTTTGGGGGACGGGGGGATGAGCAGTTCTTC
TRBD1,TRBJ1-1,NA,TRBV5-1,CASTGGLDTEAFF,TGCGCCAGCACAGGGGGCTTAGACACTGAAGCTTTCTTT
NA,TRBJ1-6,NA,TRBV19,CASSIVQRSPLHF,TGTGCCAGTAGTATCGTTCAGAGGTCACCCCTCCACTTT
NA,TRBJ2-7,NA,TRBV7-2,CASSRTGYEQYF,TGTGCCAGCAGCCGAACAGGGTACGAGCAGTACTTC